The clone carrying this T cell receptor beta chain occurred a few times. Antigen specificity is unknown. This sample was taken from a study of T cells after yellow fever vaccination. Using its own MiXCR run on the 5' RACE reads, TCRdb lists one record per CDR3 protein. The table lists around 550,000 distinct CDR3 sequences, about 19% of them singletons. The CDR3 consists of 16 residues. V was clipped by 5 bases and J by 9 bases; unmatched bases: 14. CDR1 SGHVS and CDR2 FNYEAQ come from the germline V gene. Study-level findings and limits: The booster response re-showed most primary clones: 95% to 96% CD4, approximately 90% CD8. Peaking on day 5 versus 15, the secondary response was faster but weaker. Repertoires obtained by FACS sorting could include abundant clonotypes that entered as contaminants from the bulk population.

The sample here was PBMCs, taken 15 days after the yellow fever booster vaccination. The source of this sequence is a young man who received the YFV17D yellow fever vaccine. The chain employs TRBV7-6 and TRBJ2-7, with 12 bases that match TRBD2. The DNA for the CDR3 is TGTGCCAGCAGCACCCCACTAGCGGGAGGACCCTTTGCGCAGTACTTC. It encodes CASSTPLAGGPFAQYF.